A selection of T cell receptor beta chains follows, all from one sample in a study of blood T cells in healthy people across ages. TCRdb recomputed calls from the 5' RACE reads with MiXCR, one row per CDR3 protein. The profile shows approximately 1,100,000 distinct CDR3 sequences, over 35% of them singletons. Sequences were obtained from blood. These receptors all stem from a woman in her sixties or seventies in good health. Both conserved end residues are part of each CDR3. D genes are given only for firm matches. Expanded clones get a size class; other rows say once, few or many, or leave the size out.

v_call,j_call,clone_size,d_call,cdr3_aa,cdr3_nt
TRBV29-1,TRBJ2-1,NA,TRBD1,CSVEGRGRLAPQFF,TGCAGCGTTGAGGGCAGGGGGCGGCTAGCGCCCCAGTTCTTC
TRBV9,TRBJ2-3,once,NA,CASSLLPALADTQYF,TGTGCCAGCAGCCTTCTCCCGGCGCTCGCAGATACGCAGTATTTT
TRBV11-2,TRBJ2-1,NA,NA,CASRPWVGGRNQLYNEQFF,TGTGCCAGCAGGCCGTGGGTCGGGGGGCGGAATCAATTATACAATGAGCAGTTCTTC
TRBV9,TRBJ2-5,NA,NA,CASSSRGLPGETQYF,TGTGCCAGCAGCTCCCGAGGGCTACCGGGGGAGACCCAGTACTTC
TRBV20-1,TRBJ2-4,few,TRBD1,CSARVNRGQNIQYF,TGCAGTGCTAGAGTCAACAGGGGGCAAAACATTCAGTACTTC
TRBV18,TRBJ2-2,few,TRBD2,CASSFLSGKNTGELFF,TGTGCCAGCTCGTTCCTTAGCGGGAAGAACACCGGGGAGCTGTTTTTT
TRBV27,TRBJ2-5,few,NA,CASSTLPPLLSYF,TGTGCCAGCAGTACTCTGCCCCCGCTGCTCTCGTACTTC
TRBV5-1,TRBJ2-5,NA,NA,CASIGVGGPVVETQYF,TGCGCCAGCATAGGCGTGGGTGGACCGGTGGTGGAGACCCAGTACTTC
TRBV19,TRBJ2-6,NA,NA,CASSMGGQGANVLTF,TGTGCCAGTAGTATGGGGGGGCAAGGGGCCAACGTCCTGACTTTC
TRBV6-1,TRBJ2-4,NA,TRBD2,CASRLQGLAGQLAKNIQYF,TGTGCCAGCAGACTACAGGGACTAGCGGGACAACTAGCCAAAAACATTCAGTACTTC
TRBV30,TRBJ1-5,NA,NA,CAWSPVDGYNQPQHF,TGTGCCTGGAGTCCCGTGGACGGTTACAATCAGCCCCAGCATTTT
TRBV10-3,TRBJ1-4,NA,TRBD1,CAISWDRGNEKLFF,TGTGCCATCAGCTGGGACAGGGGTAATGAAAAACTGTTTTTT
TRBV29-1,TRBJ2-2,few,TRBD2,CSATGTSGQHANTGELFF,TGCAGCGCAACAGGGACTAGCGGGCAACACGCGAACACCGGGGAGCTGTTTTTT
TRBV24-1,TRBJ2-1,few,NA,CATSVPGAGNEQFF,TGTGCCACCAGTGTCCCTGGGGCAGGCAATGAGCAGTTCTTC
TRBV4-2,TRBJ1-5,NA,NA,CASSQGVGEPQHF,TGTGCCAGCAGCCAAGGTGTCGGGGAGCCCCAGCATTTT
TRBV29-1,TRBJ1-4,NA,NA,CSVEAQGNAKLFF,TGCAGCGTTGAAGCTCAAGGGAATGCAAAACTGTTTTTT
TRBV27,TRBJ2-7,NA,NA,CASSPTPPSWGEIGSNYEQYF,TGTGCCAGCAGCCCGACCCCCCCTAGCTGGGGAGAAATTGGCTCCAACTACGAGCAGTACTTC
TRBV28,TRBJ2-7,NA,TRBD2,CASSVGAGGEQYF,TGTGCCAGCAGTGTTGGAGCGGGAGGCGAGCAGTACTTC
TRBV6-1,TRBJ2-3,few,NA,CASSVNRNTDTQYF,TGTGCCAGCAGTGTAAACCGGAACACAGATACGCAGTATTTT
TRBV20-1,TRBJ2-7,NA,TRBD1,CSERDRDSYEQYF,TGCAGTGAACGGGACAGGGATTCCTACGAGCAGTACTTC
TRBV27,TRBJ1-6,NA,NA,CARVSPLHF,TGTGCCCGGGTTTCACCCCTCCACTTT
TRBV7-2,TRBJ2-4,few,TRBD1,CAVRYGQGAGIQYF,TGTGCCGTCCGGTACGGACAGGGGGCCGGCATTCAGTACTTC
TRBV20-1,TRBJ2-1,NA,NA,CSARDASRATSYNEQFF,TGCAGTGCTAGAGATGCTTCCAGGGCCACCTCCTACAATGAGCAGTTCTTC
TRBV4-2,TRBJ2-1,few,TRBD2,CASSQGKGAGEYNEQFF,TGTGCCAGCAGCCAAGGCAAGGGAGCGGGAGAGTATAATGAGCAGTTCTTC